A single sample is the source of the 14 T cell receptor beta chains below, sequenced in a study of identical twins. One entry per CDR3 protein results from TCRdb running MiXCR on the 5' RACE reads. The table includes around 1.7 million distinct CDR3 sequences, about 31% detected once. Sequences were obtained from cord blood. The source of these receptors is a newborn girl in good health.

This clonotype was recorded once. This sequence joins TRBV20-1 and TRBJ2-2; TRBD1 aligns across 9 bases. V lost 2 bases, J lost 7 bases, and 5 bases stayed unmatched. CDR3 length: 14 amino acids. CDR1 and CDR2 (germline): DFQATT, SNEGSKA (reference sequence). The CDR3, as DNA: TGCAGTGCTAGATACAGGGGGCGGGGCGGGGAGCTGTTTTTT. Residues: CSARYRGRGGELFF.

This clonotype was recorded many times. The chain couples TRBV6-2 or TRBV6-3 to TRBJ1-2; 12 positions match TRBD1. The CDR3 is made up of 15 amino acids. J was trimmed by 4 bases and V by 4 bases; bases with no gene match: 4. CDR1 is MNHEY, CDR2 SVGEGT, per germline. CDR3 residues: CASSSPGQGAYGYTF. In DNA form, the CDR3 reads TGTGCCAGCAGTTCACCGGGACAGGGGGCCTATGGCTACACCTTC.

This clonotype was detected only a few times. This chain uses TRBV27 with TRBJ2-3; 12 bases align to TRBD2. The germline V gene encodes CDR1 MNHEY and CDR2 SMNVEV (reference sequence). After removal of 9 bases from V and 0 bases from J, the junction contained 7 bases not matched to a gene. This CDR3 is 16 amino acids long. CDR3 bases: TGTGCCAGAGGGGGGGGGACTAGCGGGAGCACAGATACGCAGTATTTT. It is translated as CARGGGTSGSTDTQYF.

The chain is built from TRBV29-1 and TRBJ1-1; tentative D call: TRBD1 (6 bases). Trimming cost V 0 bases and J 6 bases, with 11 bases left between them. The CDR3 totals 13 residues. The germline V gene encodes CDR1 SQVTM and CDR2 ANQGSEA. CDR3 in amino acids: CSVEDNGGAEAFF. The DNA of the CDR3 is TGCAGCGTTGAAGACAACGGGGGCGCTGAAGCTTTCTTT.

This clonotype was seen a handful of times. This chain uses TRBV7-2 with TRBJ2-3, with D perhaps TRBD2 (6 bases). V lost 3 bases and J lost 2, with 24 bases in between. This CDR3 is built from 19 residues. Germline CDR1 SGHTA, CDR2 FQGNSA. In DNA, the CDR3 is TGTGCCAGCAGCTTTCGACTAGTAGCAGGAGGGGCTGTCACAGATACGCAGTATTTT. Its translation is CASSFRLVAGGAVTDTQYF.

The J gene is TRBJ1-1, the V gene TRBV5-1; TRBD1 agrees at 12 bases. V gave up 2 bases and J gave up 1 base; unmatched junction bases: 9. This CDR3 has 18 residues. The germline gives CDR1 SGHRS, CDR2 YFSETQ. This CDR3 reads CASSLGTGGKQSNTEAFF. The CDR3 nucleotides are TGCGCCAGCAGCTTAGGGACAGGGGGCAAACAATCGAACACTGAAGCTTTCTTT. The full variable domain, its missing parts supplied by reference TRBV5-1 and TRBJ1-1, is KAGVTQTPRYLIKTRGQQVTLSCSPISGHRSVSWYQQTPGQGLQFLFEYFSETQRNKGNFPGRFSGRQFSNSRSEMNVSTLELGDSALYLCASSLGTGGKQSNTEAFFGQGTRLTVV.

The V gene is TRBV20-1, the J gene TRBJ1-5; D is unresolved. The CDR3 is 14 amino acids. With 1 base removed from V and 1 base from J, the gap between germline ends came to 8 bases. In germline, CDR1 is DFQATT, CDR2 SNEGSKA (reference sequence). Here the CDR3 DNA reads TGCAGTGCTAGAGTTCCGGGGAGCAATCAGCCCCAGCATTTT. As protein: CSARVPGSNQPQHF.

The chain combines TRBV7-9 with TRBJ1-4; a possible D gene is TRBD1 (6 bases). Germline CDR1 SEHNR, CDR2 FQNEAQ (reference sequence). The CDR3 length is 15 residues. V shed 1 base and J shed 5 bases, with 11 bases lying between them. The CDR3 DNA reads as TGTGCCAGCAGCTTAGAGACGGGACAAAATGAAAAACTGTTTTTT. Protein: CASSLETGQNEKLFF.

For this clonotype: Compared with germline, one end of the junction differs, possibly owing to a read error. The chain uses TRBV11-2 and TRBJ1-2, with TRBD1 matching 7 bases. The CDR3 is 15 amino acids. From germline, CDR1 is SGHAT and CDR2 FQNNGV. Here the CDR3 DNA reads TGCGCCAGCAGCTTATTGACAGGGAGTAACTATGGCTACACCTTC. Translation: CASSLLTGSNYGYTF.

This clonotype was seen only a few times. The V and J genes are TRBV6-6 and TRBJ2-7; 9 bases are shared with TRBD1. With 6 bases clipped from V and 2 bases from J, the junction kept 11 bases outside the gene matches. Per germline, CDR1 MNHNY and CDR2 SVGAGI (reference sequence). This CDR3 spans 16 amino acids. The CDR3 DNA sequence: TGTGCCAGCAGCTTTTATGCCGGGACAGGGCCCTACGAGCAGTACTTC. It yields the protein CASSFYAGTGPYEQYF.

This clonotype was recorded once. The chain couples TRBV12-3 or TRBV12-4 to TRBJ2-3, with 9 bases fitting TRBD2. With 1 base clipped from V and 2 bases from J, the junction kept 10 bases outside the gene matches. The CDR3 runs 18 residues. The CDR3 region is CASSLGGRRGGHTDTQYF. The CDR3 coding sequence is TGTGCCAGCAGTTTAGGAGGAAGGCGGGGGGGCCACACAGATACGCAGTATTTT.

This clonotype was seen a few times. The J gene is TRBJ2-5, the V gene TRBV28; D not resolved. The DNA matches TRBJ2-7 better at its end, which makes the J call doubtful. The germline V gene has CDR1 MDHEN and CDR2 SYDVKM. The CDR3 totals 15 residues. The CDR3 bases are TGTGCCAGCAGTTTGCCGTATCGTGTAAACGACGAGCAGTACTTC. It is translated as CASSLPYRVNDEQYF.

This rearrangement joins TRBV28 to TRBJ2-3; TRBD2 matches at 9 bases. The CDR3 totals 17 residues. The trim removed 2 bases at V and 4 bases at J, leaving 10 bases unmatched. Germline V CDR1 and CDR2: MDHEN, SYDVKM. The CDR3, as DNA: TGTGCCAGCAGTTTAAACGGCGGGAGGGTGGGAGCAGATACGCAGTATTTT. This gives the protein CASSLNGGRVGADTQYF.

The V call is TRBV3-1, the J call TRBJ1-1; unclear D gene. The CDR3 has 14 amino acids. Trimming removed 5 bases at V and 4 bases at J, with 14 bases between. Germline CDR1 LGHDT, CDR2 YNNKEL (reference sequence). CDR3 sequence reads: CASSNLRRPTEAFF. The CDR3, as DNA: TGTGCCAGCAGCAACCTCCGACGGCCCACTGAAGCTTTCTTT.